This TCR beta chain was sequenced for a study of blood T cell repertoires in COVID-19. About the study: Sample material is recorded as cDNA or gDNA derived from T cells, B-cell-depleted T cells, or PBMCs.

V lost 5 bases, J lost 4 bases, and 12 bases lay in between. This CDR3 has 14 amino acids. CDR1 and CDR2 (germline): SGDLS, YYNGEE. As handled by the study authors: Reference gene primers were amplified, and this amplification served to estimate nucleated cell counts. Generated by immunoSEQ multiplex PCR, the TCRdb table keeps only in-frame clones and is missing some. V, J and clone size were drawn from that table, and D and trimming were deduced from the DNA. The data contain about 190,000 clones, around four fifths of them seen just once; the ten biggest clones take up approximately 5.4%. Source material: peripheral blood. This chain connects TRBV9 to TRBJ1-4, with D possibly matching TRBD1 (5 bases). The sequence was collected from a woman in her thirties with acute or convalescent COVID-19. The DNA for the CDR3 is TGTGCCAGCAGTGCGGGACCCCGTAATGAAAAACTGTTTTTT. Protein sequence: CASSAGPRNEKLFF. Based on the CDR3 plus reference TRBV9 and TRBJ1-4, the full variable domain is DSGVTQTPKHLITATGQRVTLRCSPRSGDLSVYWYQQSLDQGLQFLIQYYNGEERAKGNILERFSAQQFPDLHSELNLSSLELGDSALYFCASSAGPRNEKLFFGSGTQLSVL.